This passage covers 3 T cell receptor beta chains from one sample sequenced in a study of T cell repertoires in cytomegalovirus infection. In TCRdb, the reads were re-called with MiXCR into one record per CDR3 protein. Among 200,000 to 300,000 distinct CDR3 sequences listed, approximately 9% were seen once. Sequenced material: PBMCs. The receptor source for this set is a human donor in good health (CMV status not recorded). Some clones in this sample may be carry-over from other donors' samples.

This clonotype was observed at least ten times. This chain joins TRBV7-8 and TRBJ2-5; D could derive from TRBD1 or TRBD2 (5 bases each). With 5 bases removed from V and 10 bases from J, the gap between germline ends came to 14 bases. From germline, CDR1 is SGHVS and CDR2 FQNEAQ. The CDR3 consists of 12 residues. The CDR3 protein is CASSRDRADQYF. The DNA for the CDR3 is TGTGCCAGCAGCCGGGACCGAGCGGACCAGTACTTC.

In its sample, this clonotype was seen a few times. Possible read error: a much larger clone is one base away. The V and J genes are TRBV7-2 and TRBJ2-2; 7 nucleotides match TRBD1. Trimming removed 1 base from V and 7 bases from J; junction bases left unmatched: 6. The CDR3 covers 15 residues. Germline V lookup: CDR1 SGHTA, CDR2 FQGNSA. The CDR3 DNA follows: TGTGCCAGCAGCTTAGAGGACAGGCTCGTCGGGGAGCTGTTTTTT. It translates to CASSLEDRLVGELFF.

This clonotype was seen only a few times. The chain combines TRBV19 with TRBJ2-7; 10 positions match TRBD1. CDR1 and CDR2 from the germline V gene are LNHDA and SQIVND (reference sequence). Trimming took 6 bases from V and 5 from J; bases not matched to a gene: 7. CDR3 length: 14 amino acids. CDR3 DNA: TGTGCCAGTAGGGGACAGGGGAGTCGCCACGAGCAGTACTTC. Protein product: CASRGQGSRHEQYF.